This T cell receptor beta chain was observed in a study of shared clonotypes between healthy human individuals. This CDR3 spans 15 amino acids. Deletions cut 0 bases from V and 2 bases from J, with 6 bases between. From germline, CDR1 is SGDLS and CDR2 YYNGEE. Researchers divided each subset's genomic DNA evenly across several immunoSEQ plates. This table comes from immunoSEQ multiplex PCR, and its TCRdb copy is limited to in-frame clones, with some not included. The data show about a million clones, 65% to 75% seen once. The sample comprised memory CD4+ T cells sorted from blood. Described subset: CD45RA-negative fraction. This TCR came from a man aged 18 to 29 in good health. This chain uses TRBV9 with TRBJ2-6; maybe TRBD1 (5 bases). CDR3 DNA sequence: TGTGCCAGCAGCGTAGACAGGCCTGGGGCCAACGTCCTGACTTTC. The encoded protein is CASSVDRPGANVLTF.